The 19 T cell receptor beta chains presented below share a single source sample, sequenced in a study of shared clonotypes between healthy human individuals. Assay: immunoSEQ multiplex PCR; the TCRdb copy retains only in-frame clones and omits some. The sample has 1.4 million to 1.5 million clones; roughly 96% are singletons. Source material: naive CD4+ T cells sorted from blood. Stated subset: CD45RA+ positively selected. The origin of the receptors is a man aged 25 to 40 in good health.

The gene calls are TRBV7-8 and TRBJ2-2; 10 bases are shared with TRBD2. The CDR3 runs to 14 residues. V trimming: 4 bases; J trimming: 6 bases; junction bases outside the gene matches: 2. Germline assignment: CDR1 SGHVS and CDR2 FQNEAQ. CDR3 DNA: TGTGCCAGCAGCTCCGGGACTAGCGCCGGGGAGCTGTTTTTT. As protein: CASSSGTSAGELFF.

J is TRBJ2-1 and V is TRBV7-3; 9 nucleotides align to TRBD2. The germline CDR1 and CDR2 sequences are SGHTA and FQGTGA. CDR3 size: 16 residues. V was pared by 4 bases and J by 7 bases, with 11 bases of the junction left unmatched. CDR3 protein: CASSSQGGRAVNEQFF. The CDR3 DNA reads as TGTGCCAGCAGCTCCCAAGGCGGGAGGGCCGTAAATGAGCAGTTCTTC. The complete variable domain, with remaining parts taken from reference TRBV7-3 and TRBJ2-1, reads GAGVSQTPSNKVTEKGKYVELRCDPISGHTALYWYRQSLGQGPEFLIYFQGTGAADDSGLPNDRFFAVRPEGSVSTLKIQRTERGDSAVYLCASSSQGGRAVNEQFFGPGTRLTVL.

This chain links TRBV18 with TRBJ2-1, with 9 nucleotides matching TRBD2. The germline CDR1 and CDR2 sequences are KGHSH and LQKENI. Losses at the gene ends were 6 bases for V and 6 bases for J; bases not matched to a gene: 12. The CDR3 length is 16 residues. The CDR3 region is CASSLRSIAGANEQFF. CDR3 in DNA: TGTGCCAGCTCCCTCCGTTCGATAGCGGGAGCCAATGAGCAGTTCTTC. The full variable domain, with the rest looked up from reference TRBV18 and TRBJ2-1, is NAGVMQNPRHLVRRRGQEARLRCSPMKGHSHVYWYRQLPEEGLKFMVYLQKENIIDESGMPKERFSAEFPKEGPSILRIQQVVRGDSAAYFCASSLRSIAGANEQFFGPGTRLTVL.

Note on this clone: Other nucleotide sequences in the sample specify the same CDR3. The J gene is TRBJ2-5, the V gene TRBV10-3; possibly TRBD1 for D (5 bases). Trimming stripped 3 bases from V and 4 bases from J, with 6 bases between. CDR1 is ENHRY and CDR2 is SYGVKD in the germline V gene. The CDR3 has 12 amino acids. In DNA, the CDR3 is TGTGCCATCAGTGAAGGGGTAGAGACCCAGTACTTC. Translation gives CAISEGVETQYF.

This clone showed up just once. The CDR3 DNA reads TGTGCCAGCAGTTTTACGCAGGGCCAGACAGATGGCTACACCTTC. Its translation: CASSFTQGQTDGYTF. The V and J genes are TRBV28 and TRBJ1-2; D is perhaps TRBD1 (5 bases). The V gene's germline CDR1 is MDHEN and CDR2 SYDVKM. The CDR3 has 15 amino acids. V dropped 3 bases and J dropped 6 bases, with 17 bases sitting between them.

The gene calls are TRBV19 and TRBJ2-2; weak D call: TRBD1 (6 bases). CDR1 LNHDA and CDR2 SQIVND come from the germline V gene (reference sequence). The V end lost 6 bases, the J end lost 0 bases, and 11 bases lay between the germline ends. This CDR3 contains 15 residues. CDR3 in DNA: TGTGCCAGTAGACAGGGAGCGGCGAACACCGGGGAGCTGTTTTTT. Its translation is CASRQGAANTGELFF. The whole variable domain, remainder taken from reference TRBV19 and TRBJ2-2, is DGGITQSPKYLFRKEGQNVTLSCEQNLNHDAMYWYRQDPGQGLRLIYYSQIVNDFQKGDIAEGYSVSREKKESFPLTVTSAQKNPTAFYLCASRQGAANTGELFFGEGSRLTVL.

As for this clone: This CDR3 is also generated by other DNA sequences in the sample. V gene TRBV5-4 combines with J gene TRBJ1-1, with D possibly TRBD1 on 5 matching bases. The germline V and J ends were trimmed by 4 bases and 1 base, with 8 bases remaining between them. Germline CDR1 and CDR2: SGHNT and YYREEE (reference sequence). The CDR3 sequence is 13 residues long. The CDR3 protein is CASSRDRNTEAFF. CDR3 bases: TGTGCCAGCAGCAGAGACAGGAACACTGAAGCTTTCTTT.

The chain uses TRBV18 and TRBJ1-4; D possibly corresponds to TRBD1 (5 bases). V was clipped by 3 bases and J by 7 bases, with 15 bases between them. The CDR3 sequence is 15 residues long. Germline values: CDR1 KGHSH, CDR2 LQKENI. Here the CDR3 reads CASSPSGARGEKLFF. The CDR3 nucleotides read TGTGCCAGCTCACCCAGCGGGGCTCGCGGTGAAAAACTGTTTTTT.

The chain uses TRBV10-3 and TRBJ1-3; D possibly corresponds to TRBD1 (5 bases). Trimming removed 6 bases at V and 2 bases at J, with 11 bases between. The CDR3 sequence is 14 residues long. Germline V gene data show CDR1 as ENHRY and CDR2 as SYGVKD. The CDR3 spells CAIRDSGPGNTIYF. The CDR3 DNA reads TGTGCCATCAGGGACTCGGGGCCTGGAAACACCATATATTTT.

The V call is TRBV11-3, the J call TRBJ2-5; D possibly uses TRBD1 or TRBD2 (5 bases each). V gave up 5 bases and J gave up 5 bases, with 18 bases separating them. This CDR3 contains 15 residues. Germline V gives CDR1 SGHNT, CDR2 YENEEA. Here the CDR3 reads CASSNVTGRVETQYF. The CDR3 DNA sequence: TGTGCCAGCAGCAACGTAACGGGGCGCGTCGAGACCCAGTACTTC. Supplemented by reference TRBV11-3 and TRBJ2-5, the full variable domain reads EAGVVQSPRYKIIEKKQPVAFWCNPISGHNTLYWYLQNLGQGPELLIRYENEEAVDDSQLPKDRFSAERLKGVDSTLKIQPAELGDSAVYLCASSNVTGRVETQYFGPGTRLLVL.

The chain carries TRBV2 and TRBJ2-7; no reliable D call. The CDR3 loop spans 14 amino acids. Germline assignment: CDR1 SNHLY and CDR2 FYNNEI. The V gene lost 7 bases and the J gene lost 6 bases, with 19 bases spanning the gap. CDR3 nucleotide sequence: TGTGCCAGCAAAATCTTAATCCCTCTTTTCGAGCAGTACTTC. This encodes CASKILIPLFEQYF.

The chain employs TRBV4-1 and TRBJ2-3; 9 bases line up with TRBD2. J was trimmed by 6 bases and V by 0 bases; bases with no gene match: 4. Germline CDR1 is MGHRA and CDR2 is YSYEKL. The CDR3 spans 15 residues. Here the CDR3 reads CASSQEGTSSDTQYF. The DNA of the CDR3 is TGCGCCAGCAGCCAAGAAGGGACTAGCTCGGATACGCAGTATTTT.

This chain links TRBV10-2 with TRBJ2-5, with 8 bases lining up with TRBD1. The germline V gene has CDR1 WSHSY and CDR2 SAAADI. This CDR3 contains 14 residues. V was pared by 8 bases and J by 6 bases, with 11 bases of the junction left unmatched. In DNA, the CDR3 is TGCGCCAGCTGGGGACAGGAGATTAGTAAGACCCAGTACTTC. It specifies CASWGQEISKTQYF.

The gene calls are TRBV28 and TRBJ1-2; possible D gene TRBD1, 6 bases. The CDR3 has 14 amino acids. Looked up from germline, CDR1 is MDHEN and CDR2 is SYDVKM. V dropped 3 bases and J dropped 4 bases, with 12 bases sitting between them. CDR3 loop: CASSLGTSFYGYTF. The CDR3 DNA follows: TGTGCCAGCAGTTTGGGGACAAGCTTCTATGGCTACACCTTC.

The chain combines TRBV28 with TRBJ1-5, with 7 bases that match TRBD1. Germline V gene sequence: CDR1 MDHEN, CDR2 SYDVKM. The CDR3 contains 16 residues. J was trimmed by 5 bases and V by 6 bases; bases with no gene match: 13. In nucleotides, the CDR3 is TGTGCCAGCAGGCCCGAGAGGGGGCATGGGGATCAGCCCCAGCATTTT. It is translated as CASRPERGHGDQPQHF.

The chain carries TRBV15 and TRBJ2-3; TRBD2 aligns across 7 bases. The germline V gene has CDR1 LNHNV and CDR2 YYDKDF (reference sequence). The V and J ends lost 0 bases and 5 bases, in that order; junction bases with no gene match: 11. The CDR3 runs to 17 residues. The CDR3 loop is CATSRDSGGGAGDTQYF. In nucleotides, the CDR3 is TGTGCCACCAGCAGAGATTCGGGAGGAGGGGCAGGAGATACGCAGTATTTT. Together with reference TRBV15 and TRBJ2-3, the CDR3 gives the full variable domain: DAMVIQNPRYQVTQFGKPVTLSCSQTLNHNVMYWYQQKSSQAPKLLFHYYDKDFNNEADTPDNFQSRRPNTSFCFLDIRSPGLGDTAMYLCATSRDSGGGAGDTQYFGPGTRLTVL.

J is TRBJ2-1 and V is TRBV4-1, with 13 bases aligning to TRBD2. The germline CDR1 and CDR2 sequences are MGHRA and YSYEKL. CDR3 length: 20 residues. Unmatched junction bases numbered 15, after V lost 3 bases and J lost 4 bases. The CDR3 reads CASSQVGLAGAPSRYNEQFF. The CDR3 nucleotides are TGCGCCAGCAGCCAGGTAGGACTAGCGGGAGCGCCCTCCAGGTACAATGAGCAGTTCTTC.

V is TRBV6-1 and J is TRBJ2-5; TRBD1 matches 9 bases. J was trimmed by 1 base and V by 3 bases; bases with no gene match: 18. This CDR3 is built from 20 residues. CDR1 and CDR2 from the germline V gene are MNHNS and SASEGT. CDR3 sequence reads: CASSEEVPFRTGEFQETQYF. CDR3 DNA: TGTGCCAGCAGTGAGGAGGTCCCCTTCCGGACAGGGGAATTCCAAGAGACCCAGTACTTC.

The chain uses TRBV6-5 and TRBJ2-3; D gene unclear. The CDR3 runs 15 residues. The V gene lost 7 bases and the J gene lost 2 bases, with 16 bases spanning the gap. The germline V gene encodes CDR1 MNHEY and CDR2 SVGAGI. The CDR3 nucleotides read TGTGCCAGCACCCCCCGGGCCTTCCTCACAGATACGCAGTATTTT. It encodes CASTPRAFLTDTQYF.